Here is one T cell receptor (beta chain) with its context. Its antigen is currently not known. No much larger clone is present one base from it, and per-base qualities are unavailable. Counted from cysteine to phenylalanine, this CDR3 has 14 amino acids. Just the 42-base CDR3 DNA is kept, in frame starting at base 1. The germline V and J ends show losses of 5 bases and 6 bases respectively, and no gene match explains 3 bases of the junction. CDR1 and CDR2 are read off the germline V gene as SGHAT and FQNNGV. This sample stems from a study of cytomegalovirus exposure and HLA in healthy donors (dated by TCRdb to the late 2010s). About the investigation overall: In an earlier analysis of 587 of the donors, about 270 Gb of sequence data and 100 million or so unique TCR beta sequences from roughly 190 million T cells were reported. All discovery cohort repertoires had been generated using a single sequencing platform. The number of donors typed differed by locus, with 629-630 for A, B, C, DRB1 and DQB1, roughly 550 for DQA1, over 600 for DPA1, and some 470 for DPB1. The study aimed to test whether cataloging public T cell receptors could reveal signatures of past pathogen exposure. The study combined high-throughput TCR immunosequencing, statistical association of individual TCRs with disease status, and machine learning to predict cytomegalovirus infection status. The study profiled the T cell repertoires of about 640 subjects by immunosequencing and related them to cytomegalovirus serostatus. Among the roughly 390 genotyped donors, about 85% belonged to the genetic ancestry cluster associated with self-reported Caucasian donors. Along with the approximately 650-subject first cohort, a separate validation cohort of over 90 different subjects was used. HLA typing included class I and class II loci at four-digit resolution. An early release that covered roughly 600 HLA-typed donors contained about 300 gigabases of sequencing data and tens of millions of unique TCR sequences. Donor age, sex, ethnicity and CMV serostatus were compiled alongside the repertoire data. A later genetic analysis took genome-wide SNP genotypes for about 65% of the roughly 670 donors and used that subset as a discovery cohort. Among 350 to 400 genotyped donors of the cohort, an average of around 240,000 unique TCR beta nucleotide sequences were sequenced per donor, about a sixth of them non-productive. In an earlier analysis of over 550 of the donors, high-throughput TCR beta sequencing was used to judge whether each TCR beta V gene segment behaved as functional or pseudogenic. To study patterns of TCR occurrence, a later analysis re-analyzed previously published TCR beta repertoires from just over 650 donors and added high-resolution HLA genotyping. Roughly five DR-DQ haplotypes were handled as single units for association and clustering, since linkage in the cohort was strong. The later analysis used no new phenotypic data to find candidate immune exposures, relying instead on TCR beta sequences and their occurrence across donors.

The cohort comprised 666 healthy bone marrow donors. At the time of sampling, every cohort member was nominally healthy, though immune exposures that went unrecorded were likely present. The donor tested CMV seronegative and was one of the 352 seronegative cohort members. A peripheral blood sample was collected from each donor, and TCR beta sequencing was performed on peripheral blood mononuclear cells. Genomic DNA was extracted from the blood cell samples with the Qiagen DNeasy Blood Extraction Kit. Library preparation employed the immunoSEQ multiplex PCR assay. The multiplex PCR relied on a mix of 60 forward primers for TCR Vbeta segments and 13 reverse primers for TCR Jbeta segments. A multiplex PCR assay on genomic DNA amplified the CDR3 region of rearranged TCR beta genes. The amplified TCR beta libraries were sequenced on the Illumina HiSeq System as 87-base-pair reads. The published analysis was carried out like this. A later analysis counted approximately 84 million unique TCR beta chains across the 640 or so repertoires, and around 9.9 million of these chains were shared by at least two donors. A nearest-neighbor algorithm error-corrected the raw reads and collapsed the reads into unique sequences, merging closely related sequences to remove PCR and sequencing errors. To assign V, D and J gene segments, CDR3 sequences were aligned to IMGT reference sequences. For a sequence to be retained, a match of at least six nucleotides to both a V gene segment and a J gene segment was required. Rearrangements were classified as productive when the CDR3 lacked stop codons and remained in frame with V and J, and all other rearrangements were classified as non-productive. Following IMGT convention, CDR3 was defined as the stretch from the second conserved V-encoded cysteine to the conserved J-encoded phenylalanine. The earlier analysis of some 580 of the donors excluded any sequence lacking an unambiguous match to a single V gene segment. In an earlier analysis of some 590 of the donors, a V segment was called functional when productive rearrangements were above 56.7%, and segregating when the standard deviation between donors exceeded 5%. A statistical classification framework was developed to diagnose cytomegalovirus status using the catalog of TCR beta chain sequences. In a later analysis, V and J genes were assigned by comparing TCR nucleotide sequences against IMGT/GENE-DB human TR gene sequences. In a later analysis, CDR3 sequences and most-parsimonious VDJ recombination scenarios were assigned using the TCRdist pipeline. A later analysis defined each TCR beta chain by its CDR3 amino acid sequence plus V-gene family, and excluded reads lacking a unique V-gene family. As a way to deal with suspected cross-contamination and a sequencing artifact, a later analysis dropped 592 nucleotide sequences that were highly shared and had low generation probability. A later analysis calculated a clonal expansion index for each public chain from normalized within-repertoire ranks of inferred template counts. In a later analysis, generation probabilities were computed using a VDJ recombination model fitted to out-of-frame rearrangements, and the results were checked against IGoR. Hypergeometric tests were used in a later analysis to score TCR-TCR, TCR-HLA and TCR-CMV co-occurrence, with a repertoire-size bias correction applied to the TCR pairs. False discovery rates were estimated in a later analysis by permuting HLA or CMV assignments 20 times. In a later analysis, co-occurring TCRs were grouped using DBSCAN, with TCRdist sequence similarity added in when clustering inside HLA-allele-positive subsets. Repertoires with fewer than 30,000 or more than 120,000 public chains were left out of co-occurrence clustering, as were about 5 repertoires with anomalous nucleotide sharing. Held by TCRdb, this immuneACCESS table contains in-frame sequences only and omits some clones. Under half of the omission traces to an unresolved V gene where checked; the cause of the rest is unknown. The D gene and trimming were derived from the DNA, and the V and J assignments and clone size from that table. The sample table records approximately 190,000 clones; about four fifths of these occur just once. Together, the top ten hold approximately 0.26% of the sample.

General conclusions and limits of the study: In a later analysis, several top co-occurrence clusters were reported to appear linked to parvovirus B19, influenza, CMV and Epstein-Barr virus. Presence/absence analyses assumed roughly uniform sequencing depth across donors, an assumption that may not hold. Correlated functional status among segregating V segments might reflect linkage disequilibrium, but an unknown experimental factor could not be ruled out. Only TCR beta chains were sequenced in this cohort, and the absence of alpha or paired-chain data limited detectable features. In the study, approximately 150 TCR beta chains were listed as associated with cytomegalovirus. Because the 87-base-pair reads could not distinguish some IMGT-functional V segments, including TRBV6-2 and TRBV6-3, those segments were excluded. The only immune exposure information available for the cohort was CMV serostatus. The earlier analysis of nearly 600 of the donors excluded some 16 rarely observed V segments, including chromosome 9 orphons, because counts were too low. Assigning TCR associations to individual alleles was difficult when HLA alleles, especially DR and DQ, strongly co-occurred. V-gene and J-gene trimming of TCR beta chains was associated with a missense DCLRE1C variant in a later genetic analysis, and the association was replicated in an independent cohort. Because HLA typing was missing for some donors at each locus, association tests included only the typed subset. A further reported finding was that TCR beta sequences accurately predicted the HLA-A and HLA-B alleles for most subjects in the first cohort. The classifier was reported to diagnose cytomegalovirus status with high specificity and sensitivity in both the original and validation cohorts. In vitro tests confirmed that a few of the cytomegalovirus-associated TCR beta chains recognize cytomegalovirus antigens. In a later analysis, HLA-associated TCR beta chains were found to be more clonally expanded and to have lower generation probabilities than equally common non-associated chains. While some public TCRs were present in many individuals, most TCR sequences turned up only very rarely across donors. A later analysis found that most CMV-associated TCR beta chains appeared HLA-restricted, with HLA associations seemingly driven largely by CMV exposure. In a later genetic analysis, fewer N-insertions in productive TCRs were reported among donors in an Asian-associated ancestry cluster than the roughly 700-donor mean. It was suggested by the authors that the approach could potentially be generalized to other disease states and immunological phenotypes. A later analysis associated 15,000 or so TCR beta sequences with specific HLA alleles at a false discovery rate of 0.05. In an earlier analysis of a few hundred of the donors, most TCR beta V segments were observed in productive rearrangements about 90% or about 30% of the time, broadly matching IMGT annotations. In a later analysis, the rate of TCR association differed among HLA loci, with DRB1 alleles having the most associated TCRs and HLA-C alleles having the fewest. A group of highly shared sequence variants was considered likely to be a technical artifact of the sequencing pipeline.

The sequence derives from a boy aged 5-17 years in good health and CMV-seronegative. The sequence links TRBV11-2 to TRBJ2-2, with 10 bases aligning to TRBD1. Specimen: PBMCs. For the CDR3, the sequence is CASSRQGAAGELFF. The DNA is as follows: TGTGCCAGCAGCCGACAGGGGGCAGCCGGGGAGCTGTTTTTT.